Below, 5 T cell receptor beta chains from the same sample are listed, as sequenced in a study of blood T cell repertoires in COVID-19. The method was immunoSEQ multiplex PCR; TCRdb's version includes in-frame clones alone and lacks a portion of them. The sample holds approximately 260,000 clones; around 88% are singletons and the top ten take around 1.3%. The sample consisted of PBMCs or T cells enriched from blood (not recorded which). The receptors shown here come from a woman in her thirties or forties with acute COVID-19.

The genes are TRBV23-1 and TRBJ1-5, with unresolved D. TRBV23-1 is placed among ORFs of uncertain function. V shed 0 bases and J shed 7 bases, with 13 bases lying between them. The CDR3 loop spans 15 amino acids. The CDR3, as DNA: TGCGCCAGCAGTCAATCAGGAGGGAGCGGGCAGCCCCAGCATTTT. This translates into CASSQSGGSGQPQHF.

The chain has TRBV19 and TRBJ2-7; tentative D call: TRBD1 (7 bases). Germline V lookup: CDR1 LNHDA, CDR2 SQIVND (reference sequence). With 1 base removed from V and 3 bases from J, the gap between germline ends came to 19 bases. The CDR3 spans 17 residues. The CDR3 loop reads CASSIAAPRGVGYEQYF. The CDR3 DNA is TGTGCCAGTAGTATAGCCGCTCCCAGGGGGGTAGGCTACGAGCAGTACTTC.

The V gene is TRBV5-1, the J gene TRBJ2-7; weak D call: TRBD1 (5 bases). Germline V gene data show CDR1 as SGHRS and CDR2 as YFSETQ. V dropped 4 bases and J dropped 1 base, with 18 bases sitting between them. This CDR3 spans 16 amino acids. CDR3 coding DNA: TGCGCCAGCAGCCTGGGGTGGGGCAGTCTATCCTACGAGCAGTACTTC. Translated: CASSLGWGSLSYEQYF. Full variable domain (rest looked up from reference TRBV5-1 and TRBJ2-7): KAGVTQTPRYLIKTRGQQVTLSCSPISGHRSVSWYQQTPGQGLQFLFEYFSETQRNKGNFPGRFSGRQFSNSRSEMNVSTLELGDSALYLCASSLGWGSLSYEQYFGPGTRLTVT.

This rearrangement joins TRBV5-8 to TRBJ1-3; D ambiguous. Looked up from germline, CDR1 is SGHTS and CDR2 is YDEGEE. V was clipped by 1 base and J by 7 bases, with 15 bases between them. The CDR3 length is 15 residues. CDR3 bases: TGTGCCAGCAGCTTGACACCTCCCGGGGAGAACACCATATATTTT. Translated, it gives CASSLTPPGENTIYF.

The chain employs TRBV9 and TRBJ2-7, with a possible D match to TRBD2 (5 bases). V lost 0 bases and J 2 bases, leaving 12 bases between the germline ends. The length of the CDR3 is 15 residues. Germline CDR1 SGDLS, CDR2 YYNGEE. In nucleotides, the CDR3 is TGTGCCAGCAGCGTAGCTGATGGAGGAACCTACGAGCAGTACTTC. It encodes CASSVADGGTYEQYF.